The next 17 T cell receptor beta chains were all read from a single sample in a study of T cell responses to AZD1222 COVID-19 vaccine. Clones were sequenced by immunoSEQ multiplex PCR, and TCRdb holds only the in-frame ones, with some missing. The table lists about 170,000 clones, approximately 90% of them singletons. Sequenced material: peripheral blood, taken 28 days after the second dose of the MenACWY control vaccine. These receptor sequences come from an adult who received the MenACWY meningococcal vaccine as a control.

The chain links TRBV28 to TRBJ2-7; possible D gene TRBD1, 6 bases. Trimming removed 2 bases from V and 1 base from J, with 15 bases in between. This CDR3 has 16 amino acids. The V gene's germline CDR1 is MDHEN and CDR2 SYDVKM. The CDR3, as DNA: TGTGCCAGCAGTTTAAAAGAGGCCCAGGGGTCCTACGAGCAGTACTTC. Protein sequence: CASSLKEAQGSYEQYF.

This clone turned up a few times. The V gene is TRBV6-1, the J gene TRBJ1-1, with TRBD1 matching 7 bases. This CDR3 contains 14 residues. The germline gives CDR1 MNHNS, CDR2 SASEGT. V shed 3 bases and J 3 bases; nucleotides not matched to a gene: 4. CDR3 amino acids: CASSEQGVDTEAFF. CDR3 sequence (DNA): TGTGCCAGCAGTGAGCAGGGGGTGGACACTGAAGCTTTCTTT.

The V and J genes are TRBV9 and TRBJ1-5; D remains ambiguous. The CDR3 length is 13 residues. With 4 bases removed from V and 7 bases from J, the gap between germline ends came to 12 bases. Germline assignment: CDR1 SGDLS and CDR2 YYNGEE. The CDR3 spells CASSPSVEQPQHF. Written as DNA, the CDR3 is TGTGCCAGCAGCCCATCGGTTGAACAGCCCCAGCATTTT.

The rearrangement joins TRBV11-2 to TRBJ2-5; 7 positions match TRBD2. The CDR3 contains 16 residues. J lost 7 bases, V lost 0 bases, and 11 bases had no gene match. Germline lookup yields CDR1 SGHAT and CDR2 FQNNGV. CDR3 region: CASSLDLSGWVGTQYF. For the CDR3, the DNA is TGTGCCAGCAGCTTAGACCTTAGCGGGTGGGTTGGGACCCAGTACTTC.

The chain uses TRBV23-1 and TRBJ1-5; D is possibly TRBD1 (6 bases). TRBV23-1 is labeled an ORF, and its function is uncertain. The CDR3 runs to 18 residues. The V gene lost 2 bases and the J gene lost 2 bases, with 19 bases spanning the gap. CDR3 sequence reads: CASSQKQGELSCNQPQHF. The CDR3 bases are TGCGCCAGCAGTCAAAAACAGGGTGAATTAAGTTGCAATCAGCCCCAGCATTTT.

This clone was counted a single time. The chain employs TRBV11-2 and TRBJ2-7, with 8 bases lining up with TRBD1. Germline-derived CDR1 and CDR2 are SGHAT and FQNNGV. The CDR3 runs to 15 residues. J lost 2 bases, V lost 5 bases, and 8 bases had no gene match. CDR3 region: CASSPPTGATYEQYF. In DNA form, the CDR3 reads TGTGCCAGCAGCCCACCGACAGGGGCCACCTACGAGCAGTACTTC.

This chain joins TRBV2 and TRBJ2-1; D ambiguous. V was cut by 1 base and J by 3 bases, with 4 bases left in between. Germline CDR1 and CDR2: SNHLY and FYNNEI. This CDR3 comprises 13 residues. CDR3 nucleotides: TGTGCCAGCAGTGAAGACCTCTACAATGAGCAGTTCTTC. As protein: CASSEDLYNEQFF. The full variable domain, its missing parts supplied by reference TRBV2 and TRBJ2-1, is EPEVTQTPSHQVTQMGQEVILRCVPISNHLYFYWYRQILGQKVEFLVSFYNNEISEKSEIFDDQFSVERPDGSNFTLKIRSTKLEDSAMYFCASSEDLYNEQFFGPGTRLTVL.

The chain combines TRBV7-8 with TRBJ2-3; the D gene is possibly TRBD2 (5 bases). The germline gives CDR1 SGHVS, CDR2 FQNEAQ. V dropped 6 bases and J dropped 3 bases, with 13 bases sitting between them. The CDR3 totals 14 residues. CDR3 amino acids: CASRRPRDTDTQYF. In nucleotides, the CDR3 is TGTGCCAGCAGGAGACCCCGGGATACAGATACGCAGTATTTT.

The chain employs TRBV18 and TRBJ1-1, with TRBD1 matching over 7 bases. This CDR3 comprises 17 residues. V shed 2 bases, J shed 1 base, and the junction held 10 bases outside the gene matches. The V gene's germline CDR1 is KGHSH and CDR2 LQKENI. The CDR3 spells CASSPGRQGLANTEAFF. For the CDR3, the DNA is TGTGCCAGCTCACCAGGTAGACAGGGCTTGGCGAACACTGAAGCTTTCTTT.

The chain employs TRBV19 and TRBJ1-4; 7 bases match TRBD1. Germline values: CDR1 LNHDA, CDR2 SQIVND (reference sequence). This CDR3 comprises 14 residues. Trimming at V came to 5 bases and at J to 5 bases, leaving 5 bases not matched to a gene. The CDR3 spells CASSDRAGNEKLFF. CDR3 in DNA: TGTGCCAGTAGTGACAGGGCGGGAAATGAAAAACTGTTTTTT.

V and J are TRBV18 and TRBJ2-7; 7 nucleotides match TRBD2. This CDR3 is built from 19 residues. Germline-derived CDR1 and CDR2 are KGHSH and LQKENI. The trim removed 4 bases at V and 2 bases at J, leaving 20 bases unmatched. This CDR3 is CASSLMMDRGSGLAYEQYF. CDR3 nucleotide sequence: TGTGCCAGCTCACTAATGATGGACCGGGGCAGCGGACTAGCCTACGAGCAGTACTTC. The variable domain in full, completed from reference TRBV18 and TRBJ2-7, reads NAGVMQNPRHLVRRRGQEARLRCSPMKGHSHVYWYRQLPEEGLKFMVYLQKENIIDESGMPKERFSAEFPKEGPSILRIQQVVRGDSAAYFCASSLMMDRGSGLAYEQYFGPGTRLTVT.

This chain joins TRBV9 and TRBJ2-7; TRBD2 matches 9 bases. V shed 6 bases and J 5 bases; nucleotides not matched to a gene: 15. Germline V gene lookup returns CDR1 SGDLS and CDR2 YYNGEE. The CDR3 has 16 amino acids. The CDR3 DNA is TGTGCCAGCAACGGTGGGTTAGCGGGAGTCCGGGACGAGCAGTACTTC. It codes for CASNGGLAGVRDEQYF.

The sample holds one count of this clone. The chain couples TRBV27 to TRBJ2-1, with D perhaps given as TRBD1 or TRBD2 (5 bases each). Between the trimmed V and J ends, which lost 1 base and 7 bases, there was a span of 14 bases. Germline CDR1 and CDR2: MNHEY and SMNVEV (reference sequence). The CDR3 runs to 15 residues. DNA of the CDR3: TGTGCCAGCAGTTTATGGGGTAGCTGGGGGAATGAGCAGTTCTTC. As protein: CASSLWGSWGNEQFF.

The gene calls are TRBV28 and TRBJ2-7; D uncertain. Germline lookup yields CDR1 MDHEN and CDR2 SYDVKM. The CDR3 length is 13 residues. Trimming left V 9 bases short and J 0 bases short, with 12 bases between. The CDR3 nucleotides read TGTGCCAGTCAACTGCCGGCCTCCTACGAGCAGTACTTC. Protein product: CASQLPASYEQYF.

The rearrangement links TRBV2 to TRBJ1-1; 8 bases line up with TRBD1. CDR1 is SNHLY and CDR2 is FYNNEI in the germline V gene. The CDR3 has 12 residues. V lost 6 bases to trimming and J lost 11 bases; unmatched junction nucleotides: 8. CDR3 in amino acids: CASREDRVGAFF. The CDR3, as DNA: TGTGCCAGCAGGGAGGACAGGGTCGGGGCTTTCTTT. The variable domain in full, with the rest retrieved from reference TRBV2 and TRBJ1-1, is EPEVTQTPSHQVTQMGQEVILRCVPISNHLYFYWYRQILGQKVEFLVSFYNNEISEKSEIFDDQFSVERPDGSNFTLKIRSTKLEDSAMYFCASREDRVGAFFGQGTRLTVV.

The chain carries TRBV5-4 and TRBJ1-1; D is ambiguous. Germline lookup yields CDR1 SGHNT and CDR2 YYREEE (reference sequence). V shed 0 bases and J shed 5 bases, with 11 bases lying between them. The CDR3 covers 14 residues. CDR3 sequence reads: CASSLGGSTTEAFF. DNA of the CDR3: TGTGCCAGCAGCTTGGGGGGTTCCACGACTGAAGCTTTCTTT.

This chain links TRBV6-1 with TRBJ2-1, with D possibly being TRBD1 or TRBD2 (5 bases each). Trimming stripped 3 bases from V and 4 bases from J, with 13 bases between. There are 15 residues in the CDR3. Germline loops: CDR1 MNHNS, CDR2 SASEGT. The CDR3 loop is CASSEGDGAYNEQFF. The CDR3 region has the DNA TGTGCCAGCAGTGAGGGGGACGGAGCTTACAATGAGCAGTTCTTC.